This T cell receptor beta chain was observed in a study of blood T cell repertoires in COVID-19. Study-wide background: In each case, the material was cDNA or gDNA derived from T cells, B-cell-depleted T cells, or PBMCs.

Authors' data handling: By means of reference gene primer amplification, nucleated cell counts were estimated. Libraries were prepared by immunoSEQ multiplex PCR; TCRdb keeps only in-frame clonotypes and omits some of them. The DNA was the basis for D and trimming; V, J and clone size are from that table. The data show 350,000 to 500,000 clones, around 90% seen once. The V and J ends lost 0 bases and 2 bases respectively, with 9 bases between them. CDR3 length equals 15 residues. Germline lookup yields CDR1 SGHRS and CDR2 YFSETQ. This chain uses TRBV5-1 with TRBJ2-1, with D possibly matching TRBD1 (5 bases). Sequenced: peripheral blood. This clonotype originated in a young man with COVID-19, enrolled during active disease. The CDR3 bases are TGCGCCAGCAGCTTGGAACCAGGGCCCTACAATGAGCAGTTCTTC. Its translation: CASSLEPGPYNEQFF.